This paragraph covers one T cell receptor (beta chain) sequence. The CDR3 has 15 residues. Looked up from germline, CDR1 is SEHNR and CDR2 is FQNEAQ (reference sequence). V lost 6 bases to trimming and J lost 8 bases; unmatched junction nucleotides: 7. Original processing methods: Researchers report that nucleated cell counts were estimated from reference gene primer amplification. Data came from immunoSEQ multiplex PCR; TCRdb stores just in-frame clones and leaves some out. V and J calls and clone size are as listed in that table; D and trimming were resolved from the DNA. Found here are more than 9,000 clones, 85% to 90% of them singletons; the top ten hold 22%. The data originate from a study of blood T cell repertoires in COVID-19. Study at large: The study drew acute and convalescent COVID-19 samples from the United States, Italy and Spain. T cells, B-cell-depleted T cells, or PBMCs supplied cDNA or gDNA.

Sequenced: peripheral blood. The clonotype comes from a woman aged 55-69 years with active COVID-19. The chain uses TRBV7-9 and TRBJ2-1, with 13 bases aligning to TRBD2. The CDR3 DNA sequence: TGTGCCAGCAGTGGACTAGCGGGAGACTTCCATGAGCAGTTCTTC. Its translation: CASSGLAGDFHEQFF. The whole variable domain, remainder taken from reference TRBV7-9 and TRBJ2-1, is DTGVSQNPRHKITKRGQNVTFRCDPISEHNRLYWYRQTLGQGPEFLTYFQNEAQLEKSRLLSDRFSAERPKGSFSTLEIQRTEQGDSAMYLCASSGLAGDFHEQFFGPGTRLTVL.